This T cell receptor (beta chain) comes out of a study of blood T cell repertoires in COVID-19. Participant age was roughly 18 to 89 years, and participants resided in 20 to 30 US areas. Clones were read by immunoSEQ multiplex PCR, and TCRdb kept only the in-frame ones, dropping some. The data show fewer than 400,000 clones, 86% seen once. The sample consisted of PBMCs or T cells enriched from blood (not recorded which). This clonotype was obtained from a man under 40 who had recovered from COVID-19.

This CDR3 reads CASSLVVAGGTYEQYF. CDR3 sequence (DNA): TGTGCCAGCAGCTTAGTTGTAGCGGGAGGGACCTACGAGCAGTACTTC. This chain links TRBV7-9 with TRBJ2-7, with 11 bases that match TRBD2. The CDR3 contains 16 residues. With 1 base clipped from V and 2 bases from J, the junction kept 4 bases outside the gene matches. The germline V gene encodes CDR1 SEHNR and CDR2 FQNEAQ (reference sequence).